The entry below gives a single T cell receptor (beta chain) sequence along with its context. Ten or more counts support this clonotype. Which antigen it targets is not known. No base quality information exists; no much larger clone differs at one position. Its CDR3 holds 15 amino acids, cysteine through phenylalanine. Just the 45-base CDR3 DNA is kept, in frame starting at base 1. Trimming leaves V shorter by 5 bases and J shorter by 1 base, with the junction holding 5 bases beyond the gene matches. The germline V gene gives CDR1 as SGHVS and CDR2 as FQNEAQ. This specimen comes from a study of T cell repertoires in cytomegalovirus infection (dated by TCRdb to the late 2010s). Background on the whole study: Donor HLA type was relevant to the analysis, as public TCR beta signatures indicated carriage of CMV infection together with the matching HLA type.

The instrument given in TCRdb is Illumina HiSeq 1500. In TCRdb, the public reads were trimmed at Q25 with fastp and aligned with MiXCR, with productive beta chains retained. Merged by CDR3 protein, the rows form single entries marked with the most common genes and DNA. The sample table contains about 490,000 distinct CDR3 sequences; only one count was recorded for 11% of them. Together, the top ten hold roughly 10% of the sample. The investigation overall reported the following: Carriers of CMV infection plus the relevant HLA type were discriminated by the cumulative frequency of public TCR beta family members in the study cohort and in an independent roughly 350-donor cohort. The ex vivo response was dominated by HLA-C-restricted CMV-specific TCR beta clonotypes, which also provided the single most frequent clonotype in two of eight donors.

The sample comprised PBMCs. The chain links TRBV7-8 with TRBJ1-1, with TRBD1 identical over 9 junction bases. The receptor's source is a human donor in good health (CMV status not recorded). Some clones in this sample may be carry-over from other donors' samples. The CDR3 reads CASSPTGGGNTEAFF. The nucleotides read TGTGCCAGCAGCCCTACAGGGGGCGGGAACACTGAAGCTTTCTTT.